Each of the 16 T cell receptor beta chains below was sequenced from the same sample in a study of T cells in localized non-small cell lung cancer. The table came from immunoSEQ multiplex PCR; TCRdb's copy has only in-frame clones and leaves some out. The repertoire holds tens of thousands of clones, with roughly 80% as singletons. The specimen was PBMCs, collected before any cancer treatment. These receptors all stem from a woman aged 35-70 years with stage II squamous cell lung carcinoma.

This clone has at least ten counts. In the same sample, other DNA sequences code for this CDR3. The rearrangement joins TRBV6-5 to TRBJ1-2; maybe TRBD1 (6 bases). The V gene's germline CDR1 is MNHEY and CDR2 SVGAGI. V was trimmed by 7 bases and J by 3 bases, leaving 9 bases between them. The CDR3 covers 12 residues. As DNA, the CDR3 is TGTGCCAGCACCGCAGGGGACTATGGCTACACCTTC. Translation: CASTAGDYGYTF.

The table lists this clone with a count of one. The rearrangement links TRBV11-2 to TRBJ1-1; D ambiguous. Germline V gene lookup returns CDR1 SGHAT and CDR2 FQNNGV. Trimming removed 5 bases at V and 11 bases at J, with 15 bases between. The CDR3 has 12 residues. The CDR3 DNA is TGTGCCAGCAGCCTGGGCCATAACGGGGCTTTCTTT. Translated, it gives CASSLGHNGAFF. Full variable domain (missing parts from reference TRBV11-2 and TRBJ1-1): EAGVAQSPRYKIIEKRQSVAFWCNPISGHATLYWYQQILGQGPKLLIQFQNNGVVDDSQLPKDRFSAERLKGVDSTLKIQPAKLEDSAVYLCASSLGHNGAFFGQGTRLTVV.

This chain joins TRBV19 and TRBJ2-7; D is ambiguous. The CDR3 has 14 residues. The ends were cut back, 5 bases at V and 1 base at J, with 12 bases in the middle. The germline gives CDR1 LNHDA, CDR2 SQIVND (reference sequence). CDR3 sequence (DNA): TGTGCCAGTAGTTTCGCCATGGGGTCCTACGAGCAGTACTTC. It encodes CASSFAMGSYEQYF.

This chain joins TRBV5-1 and TRBJ1-1, with a weak D call TRBD1 (5 bases). This CDR3 is built from 14 residues. V lost 4 bases and J lost 3, with 13 bases in between. Germline V lookup: CDR1 SGHRS, CDR2 YFSETQ. This CDR3 reads CASSAGGGYTEAFF. CDR3 DNA sequence: TGCGCCAGCAGCGCCGGCGGGGGGTACACTGAAGCTTTCTTT.

This clone was counted a single time. The chain couples TRBV11-1 to TRBJ2-1; 7 nucleotides agree with TRBD1. After removal of 6 bases from V and 4 bases from J, the junction contained 9 bases not matched to a gene. CDR1 is SGHAT and CDR2 is FQDESV in the germline V gene (reference sequence). The CDR3 contains 15 residues. The CDR3 DNA reads TGTGCCAGCAGATACCGGGACAGCTCATACAATGAGCAGTTCTTC. This translates into CASRYRDSSYNEQFF.

The chain carries TRBV9 and TRBJ2-6; D is ambiguous. The germline V and J ends were trimmed by 0 bases and 0 bases, with 7 bases remaining between them. Looked up from germline, CDR1 is SGDLS and CDR2 is YYNGEE. The CDR3 is made up of 16 amino acids. CDR3 in amino acids: CASSVGAYSGANVLTF. CDR3 nucleotide sequence: TGTGCCAGCAGCGTAGGAGCATACTCTGGGGCCAACGTCCTGACTTTC.

The chain is built from TRBV27 and TRBJ2-1; D is ambiguous. The ends were cut back, 3 bases at V and 9 bases at J, with 30 bases in the middle. The CDR3 is 19 amino acids. In germline, CDR1 is MNHEY, CDR2 SMNVEV (reference sequence). CDR3 nucleotides: TGTGCCAGCAGTTTTCAGGAACCGAGCCGTAAAAGGCGGTGGGGTGAGCAGTTCTTC. Amino acid sequence: CASSFQEPSRKRRWGEQFF.

The chain employs TRBV28 and TRBJ1-5; 10 nucleotides align to TRBD1. The CDR3 spans 13 residues. Germline CDR1 reads MDHEN; CDR2 reads SYDVKM. V was clipped by 6 bases and J by 6 bases; unmatched bases: 2. CDR3 sequence: CASRTGGSQPQHF. The CDR3 nucleotides read TGTGCCAGCAGGACAGGGGGCTCTCAGCCCCAGCATTTT.

The chain recombines TRBV12-5 with TRBJ2-5; 14 bases fit TRBD2. With V trimmed by 5 bases and J by 1 base, 3 bases remained unmatched. Per the germline V gene, CDR1 is LGHNT and CDR2 is FRNRAP. The CDR3 has 16 amino acids. CDR3 amino acids: CASGPGTSGSQETQYF. The CDR3 coding sequence is TGTGCTAGTGGTCCCGGGACTAGCGGGAGCCAAGAGACCCAGTACTTC.

This chain connects TRBV5-1 to TRBJ1-2; D gene ambiguous. V was trimmed by 1 base and J by 7 bases, leaving 14 bases between them. Germline loops: CDR1 SGHRS, CDR2 YFSETQ. This CDR3 spans 14 amino acids. The CDR3 DNA is TGCGCCAGCAGCTTGAACCTCGTTAGTCGTGGCTACACCTTC. Its translation: CASSLNLVSRGYTF. Full variable domain (remainder filled in from reference TRBV5-1 and TRBJ1-2): KAGVTQTPRYLIKTRGQQVTLSCSPISGHRSVSWYQQTPGQGLQFLFEYFSETQRNKGNFPGRFSGRQFSNSRSEMNVSTLELGDSALYLCASSLNLVSRGYTFGSGTRLTVV.

V and J are TRBV5-8 and TRBJ2-2; D is perhaps TRBD1 (5 bases). Trimming took off 5 bases at V and 1 base at J, with 15 bases between the two ends. Per germline, CDR1 SGHTS and CDR2 YDEGEE. CDR3 length: 16 residues. CDR3 bases: TGTGCCAGCAGGCCAGGCGGCAGGGAGAACACCGGGGAGCTGTTTTTT. Its protein product is CASRPGGRENTGELFF.

This clone appeared once. J is TRBJ2-4 and V is TRBV6-5; D gene unclear. In germline, CDR1 is MNHEY, CDR2 SVGAGI. V was clipped by 7 bases and J by 1 base, with 8 bases between them. There are 13 residues in the CDR3. This CDR3 is CASTGGAKNIQYF. DNA of the CDR3: TGTGCCAGCACCGGTGGGGCCAAAAACATTCAGTACTTC.

V usage is TRBV2 and J usage is TRBJ1-1, with D perhaps matching TRBD1 (5 bases). V was cut by 6 bases and J by 1 base, with 12 bases left in between. Germline CDR1 is SNHLY and CDR2 is FYNNEI. The CDR3 has 14 amino acids. CDR3 sequence (DNA): TGTGCCAGCAGGGAACAGGAGACGAACACTGAAGCTTTCTTT. Translated: CASREQETNTEAFF.

This chain links TRBV2 with TRBJ1-1; 11 nucleotides align to TRBD1. Germline V gene data show CDR1 as SNHLY and CDR2 as FYNNEI. The V gene end was trimmed by 4 bases and the J gene end by 3 bases; junction bases not matched to a gene: 4. The CDR3 consists of 15 residues. CDR3 nucleotides: TGTGCCAGCAGTGGGGACAGGGGGGGTGACACTGAAGCTTTCTTT. This gives the protein CASSGDRGGDTEAFF.

The chain has TRBV4-3 and TRBJ1-5; the D gene is possibly TRBD1 (6 bases). CDR1 LGHNA and CDR2 YSLEER come from the germline V gene. The V end was cut by 3 bases, the J end by 4 bases, with 13 bases between. The CDR3 is 15 residues long. CDR3 in DNA: TGCGCCAGCAGCCAGGGGGTGGACAGTAATCAGCCCCAGCATTTT. It yields the protein CASSQGVDSNQPQHF.

The table lists this clone with a count of one. The V gene is TRBV2, the J gene TRBJ1-3; D is perhaps TRBD1 (5 bases). CDR3 size: 14 residues. V was trimmed by 5 bases and J by 2 bases, leaving 10 bases between them. CDR1 SNHLY and CDR2 FYNNEI come from the germline V gene. The CDR3 DNA follows: TGTGCCAGCAGTCCCGGGACGACTGGAAACACCATATATTTT. Translation: CASSPGTTGNTIYF.